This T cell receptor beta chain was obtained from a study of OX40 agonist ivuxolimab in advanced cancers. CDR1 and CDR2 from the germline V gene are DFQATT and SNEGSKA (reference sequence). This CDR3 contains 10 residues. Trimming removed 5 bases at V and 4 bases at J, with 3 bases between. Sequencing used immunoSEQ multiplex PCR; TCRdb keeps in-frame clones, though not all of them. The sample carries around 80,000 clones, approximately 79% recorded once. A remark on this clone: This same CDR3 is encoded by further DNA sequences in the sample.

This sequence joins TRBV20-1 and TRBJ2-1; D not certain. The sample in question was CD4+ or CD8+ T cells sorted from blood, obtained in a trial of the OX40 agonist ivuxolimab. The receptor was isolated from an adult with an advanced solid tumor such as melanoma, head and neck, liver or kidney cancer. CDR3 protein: CSAVYNEQFF. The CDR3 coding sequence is TGCAGTGCTGTTTACAATGAGCAGTTCTTC.